Each of the 14 T cell receptor beta chains below was sequenced from the same sample in a study of immune characteristics of hereditary and idiopathic chronic pancreatitis. The assay was immunoSEQ multiplex PCR, and TCRdb's table has in-frame clones only and misses some. The sample consists of 11,000 to 15,000 clones, less than 85% of them appearing once. The pancreas tissue came from patients undergoing total pancreatectomy with islet autotransplantation. Sequenced input: pancreas tissue with hereditary chronic pancreatitis. These receptors were collected from a human donor with chronic pancreatitis.

This clone turned up a few times. The gene calls are TRBV19 and TRBJ1-2; 7 bases match TRBD1. This CDR3 is built from 12 residues. J was trimmed by 6 bases and V by 5 bases; bases with no gene match: 3. Per the germline V gene, CDR1 is LNHDA and CDR2 is SQIVND (reference sequence). The chain's CDR3 is CASSLTGNGYTF. CDR3 sequence (DNA): TGTGCCAGTAGTCTGACAGGGAATGGCTACACCTTC.

J is TRBJ2-7 and V is TRBV27; TRBD2 aligns across 12 bases. The CDR3 spans 20 residues. The V segment lost 7 bases and the J segment 1 base; nucleotides outside the gene matches: 20. From germline, CDR1 is MNHEY and CDR2 SMNVEV (reference sequence). This chain's CDR3 is CASKKLSGRTSGTNSYEQYF. The CDR3 DNA sequence: TGTGCCAGCAAAAAGTTGAGTGGGCGGACTAGCGGGACGAATTCCTACGAGCAGTACTTC.

The chain carries TRBV27 and TRBJ1-6; D might be TRBD1 (6 bases). V dropped 4 bases and J dropped 0 bases, with 16 bases sitting between them. The germline gives CDR1 MNHEY, CDR2 SMNVEV (reference sequence). The CDR3 runs 18 residues. The CDR3 sequence is CASSSPSRGGSYNSPLHF. Here the CDR3 DNA reads TGTGCCAGCAGTTCTCCGTCCCGAGGGGGCTCCTATAATTCACCCCTCCACTTT.

V gene TRBV27 combines with J gene TRBJ1-1; no definite D call. V shed 5 bases and J shed 1 base, with 8 bases lying between them. The CDR3 loop spans 13 amino acids. Germline assignment: CDR1 MNHEY and CDR2 SMNVEV (reference sequence). This CDR3 is CASSLNKNTEAFF. CDR3 nucleotide sequence: TGTGCCAGCAGTCTCAACAAGAACACTGAAGCTTTCTTT.

The genes are TRBV27 and TRBJ2-4, with 8 positions matching TRBD1. The germline CDR1 and CDR2 sequences are MNHEY and SMNVEV (reference sequence). The CDR3 consists of 15 residues. The J segment lost 8 bases and the V segment lost 4 bases, leaving 10 bases of the junction unmatched. The CDR3 spells CASSSGQGRGYIQYF. The CDR3 DNA reads as TGTGCCAGCAGTTCCGGACAGGGTAGGGGTTACATTCAGTACTTC.

V and J are TRBV23-1 and TRBJ2-2; 8 bases are shared with TRBD2. TRBV23-1 belongs to the ORF category, with a function that is uncertain. The J segment lost 7 bases and the V segment lost 3 bases, leaving 10 bases of the junction unmatched. The CDR3 consists of 16 residues. The CDR3 DNA reads as TGCGCCAGCAGTCACCTGGGACTAGAGGATCTCGGGGAGCTGTTTTTT. Translated, it gives CASSHLGLEDLGELFF.

This chain links TRBV6-5 with TRBJ2-7; 8 nucleotides match TRBD2. CDR1 is MNHEY, CDR2 SVGAGI, per germline. J lost 6 bases, V lost 3 bases, and 10 bases had no gene match. The length of the CDR3 is 15 residues. CDR3 in amino acids: CASSYYGTRGSEQYF. CDR3 DNA: TGTGCCAGCAGTTATTATGGGACTAGGGGCTCCGAGCAGTACTTC.

The CDR3 loop reads CATSRGDGDNEQFF. Here the CDR3 DNA reads TGTGCCACCAGCAGAGGGGACGGAGACAATGAGCAGTTCTTC. The V call is TRBV15, the J call TRBJ2-1; D is perhaps TRBD1 or TRBD2 (5 bases each). This CDR3 is built from 14 residues. Per germline, CDR1 LNHNV and CDR2 YYDKDF (reference sequence). The V gene lost 1 base and the J gene lost 5 bases, with 9 bases spanning the gap.

The chain uses TRBV27 and TRBJ1-4, with a possible D match to TRBD1 (5 bases). The CDR3 spans 13 residues. The germline gives CDR1 MNHEY, CDR2 SMNVEV (reference sequence). V lost 2 bases and J lost 10, with 11 bases in between. CDR3 coding DNA: TGTGCCAGCAGTTTACTAAATGGGGGAAAACTGTTTTTT. It codes for CASSLLNGGKLFF.

This clone has a handful of counts. The V and J genes are TRBV2 and TRBJ2-7; no reliable D call. The V gene lost 6 bases and the J gene lost 4 bases, with 10 bases spanning the gap. Germline CDR1 is SNHLY and CDR2 is FYNNEI. The CDR3 contains 12 residues. The CDR3 is CASRKGLYEQYF. In DNA form, the CDR3 reads TGTGCCAGCAGGAAGGGCCTTTACGAGCAGTACTTC.

This clone is a singleton in its sample. The rearrangement links TRBV28 to TRBJ2-3; tentatively, D is TRBD1 (5 bases). Germline CDR1 is MDHEN and CDR2 is SYDVKM. V was trimmed by 5 bases and J by 6 bases, leaving 18 bases between them. This CDR3 is built from 15 residues. CDR3 DNA: TGTGCCAGCAGTCTGGACATTCTCATCGGGGATACGCAGTATTTT. This translates into CASSLDILIGDTQYF.

V usage is TRBV19 and J usage is TRBJ2-1, with TRBD2 matching over 8 bases. This CDR3 is 13 amino acids long. V shed 6 bases and J 7 bases; nucleotides not matched to a gene: 5. CDR1 is LNHDA and CDR2 is SQIVND in the germline V gene (reference sequence). This CDR3 is CASRGLGSNEQFF. As DNA, the CDR3 is TGTGCCAGTAGGGGACTAGGGTCGAATGAGCAGTTCTTC.

This clone was picked up one time. The rearrangement links TRBV28 to TRBJ2-2; D remains ambiguous. CDR3 length: 12 amino acids. Germline CDR1 reads MDHEN; CDR2 reads SYDVKM. Trimming cost V 8 bases and J 6 bases, with 10 bases left between them. CDR3 protein: CASLKWAGELFF. The CDR3 DNA reads as TGTGCCAGCCTTAAGTGGGCCGGGGAGCTGTTTTTT.

This chain uses TRBV6-5 with TRBJ2-3, with D possibly TRBD1 on 6 matching bases. CDR1 MNHEY and CDR2 SVGAGI come from the germline V gene. The CDR3 spans 13 residues. Trimming took 4 bases from V and 4 from J, leaving 9 bases between them. The CDR3 DNA reads as TGTGCCAGCAGTTTTACAGGGTCAGATACGCAGTATTTT. Translation: CASSFTGSDTQYF.